A selection of T cell receptor beta chains follows, all from one sample in a study of blood T cell repertoires in COVID-19. The assay was immunoSEQ multiplex PCR, and TCRdb's table has in-frame clones only and misses some. Of a few hundred thousand clones in the sample, about 85% were seen once. Sequencing was done on a sample of PBMCs or T cells enriched from blood (not recorded which). The receptors shown here come from a woman younger than 45 who had recovered from COVID-19. CDR3s leave out the opening cysteine and the closing phenylalanine or tryptophan. Rows give clone size only sometimes, using once, few, many, or a class for an expanded clone.

v_gene	abundance	j_gene	CDR3aa
TRBV19	NA	TRBJ2-1	ASSIMASGGPGGNEQF
TRBV6-4	NA	TRBJ1-4	ASSDSPGRGEKLF
TRBV19	NA	TRBJ2-3	ASSLGTGGSDTQY
TRBV11-2	NA	TRBJ1-1	ASSLGGLEAF
TRBV10-3	NA	TRBJ1-3	AISDPDSRNTIY
TRBV6-5	once	TRBJ1-1	ASSPSGGHTEAF
TRBV5-4	NA	TRBJ2-7	ASSFRTTYQEQY
TRBV29-1	few	TRBJ1-1	SVIPHTLGRDTEAF
TRBV4-3	NA	TRBJ1-2	ASSQQKGLYGYT
TRBV5-6	NA	TRBJ1-4	ASSLWTANEKLF
TRBV9	NA	TRBJ2-5	ASSSGMGRGETQY
TRBV5-1	once	TRBJ1-2	ASSLGLAGLLYGYT
TRBV19	NA	TRBJ1-1	ASNPDSMNTEAF
TRBV11-2	NA	TRBJ1-3	ASSVQTQQGAIGNTIY
TRBV5-1	few	TRBJ2-7	ASSGQGAVYEQY
TRBV6-5	NA	TRBJ1-2	ASSFVGPSYGYT
TRBV9	NA	TRBJ1-4	ASSQSPGQVNEKLF
TRBV18	NA	TRBJ1-1	ASSPGTDEAF
TRBV9	NA	TRBJ1-1	ASSAGHEAF
TRBV7-9	NA	TRBJ1-4	ASSARKGDNEKLF
TRBV30	few	TRBJ1-4	AWSTGSDEKLF
TRBV23-1	NA	TRBJ2-1	ASSQLTRGSSGNEQF
TRBV10-3	NA	TRBJ1-3	AISESRTSAGNTIY
TRBV5-6	NA	TRBJ2-2	ASSLYLEQVELF
TRBV6-1	NA	TRBJ1-2	ASSESVGQGAWGYT
TRBV12-3/TRBV12-4	NA	TRBJ1-2	ASRRQPNYGYT
TRBV3-1/TRBV3-2	NA	TRBJ2-6	ASSLGGTGFSGANVLT
TRBV12-5	few	TRBJ1-1	ASGGEGAWTEAF
TRBV14	NA	TRBJ1-6	ASSYRQGNSPLH